A single TCR beta chain is shown here with its context. No antigen is known for it. Using immunoSEQ multiplex PCR, the repertoire was profiled, and TCRdb retains in-frame clones only, with some absent. The profile shows about 330,000 clones, roughly nine tenths of them singletons. This sample was included in a study of Ad26.COV2.S vaccination and SARS-CoV-2 variants. For the study at large: The Ad26.COV2.S arm of the COV1001 trial was where the donor was placed.

Treatment of the sample: some 20 received Ad26.COV2.S at low or high dose, single or two shots; about 5 received placebo; per-sample allocation not given. At day 63 after the first vaccine or placebo injection, samples were drawn. Germline V CDR1 and CDR2: SGHAT, FQNNGV. The CDR3 runs to 13 residues. V shed 3 bases and J shed 0 bases, with 5 bases lying between them. General study findings and limits: Vaccinees displayed broader spike-specific TCR repertoires than placebo recipients.

This specimen consisted of peripheral blood, obtained in a trial of Ad26.COV2.S vaccine versus placebo. V gene TRBV11-2 combines with J gene TRBJ2-5, with D unresolved. The clonotype comes from a person aged 18 to 65 who received the Ad26.COV2.S COVID-19 vaccine or a placebo. The CDR3 sequence is CASSFGDQETQYF. CDR3 coding DNA: TGTGCCAGCAGCTTTGGGGACCAAGAGACCCAGTACTTC. Drawing the rest from reference TRBV11-2 and TRBJ2-5, the complete variable domain is EAGVAQSPRYKIIEKRQSVAFWCNPISGHATLYWYQQILGQGPKLLIQFQNNGVVDDSQLPKDRFSAERLKGVDSTLKIQPAKLEDSAVYLCASSFGDQETQYFGPGTRLLVL.